The rows below give T cell receptor beta chains drawn from one sample of a study of blood T cells in healthy people across ages. TCRdb reanalysed the 5' RACE reads using MiXCR and keeps one entry per CDR3 protein. The sample includes 550,000 to 650,000 distinct CDR3 sequences, approximately 30% of them seen just once. The sample was blood. All receptors derive from a woman of 80 years or more in good health. Each CDR3 is given with its conserved first and last residue. The order of the fields is clone size, V gene, D gene, J gene, CDR3 protein, CDR3 DNA. A D gene is named only where the DNA matches it firmly. The size of a clone is reported for some rows only, either as once, few or many, or as a class for expanded clones.

>-|TRBV7-8|TRBD1|TRBJ1-2
CASSLGGRGAYGYTF
TGTGCCAGCAGCCTTGGGGGCAGGGGGGCCTATGGCTACACCTTC
>-|TRBV11-2|TRBD1|TRBJ1-2
CASSLARGQGARDGYTF
TGTGCCAGCAGCTTAGCGCGGGGCCAGGGGGCGAGGGATGGCTACACCTTC
>many|TRBV5-6|-|TRBJ1-2
CASSIGRGNYGYTF
TGTGCCAGCAGCATTGGCAGGGGCAACTATGGCTACACCTTC
>few|TRBV5-6|-|TRBJ1-1
CASTGTGSLVTEAFF
TGTGCCAGCACCGGAACGGGTTCGCTAGTCACTGAAGCTTTCTTT
>-|TRBV27|-|TRBJ2-1
CASSLAGHSYYNEQFF
TGTGCCAGCAGTTTAGCGGGACACTCGTACTACAATGAGCAGTTCTTC
>many|TRBV3-1|-|TRBJ2-1
CASSQGNSGSYNEQFF
TGTGCCAGCAGCCAAGGTAATAGCGGATCCTACAATGAGCAGTTCTTC
>-|TRBV9|-|TRBJ1-4
CASSVKTGSGEKLFF
TGTGCCAGCAGCGTCAAGACGGGGTCGGGGGAAAAACTGTTTTTT
>many|TRBV12-3/TRBV12-4|TRBD1|TRBJ2-4
CASSLTDRGGDKAKNIQYF
TGTGCCAGCAGTTTAACCGACAGGGGGGGGGATAAAGCCAAAAACATTCAGTACTTC
>many|TRBV20-1|-|TRBJ2-3
CSARDRKGKTDTQYF
TGCAGTGCTAGAGATCGAAAGGGAAAGACAGATACGCAGTATTTT
>many|TRBV27|TRBD1|TRBJ2-7
CASSLRAGGRIYEQYF
TGTGCCAGCAGTTTACGGGCAGGGGGCAGAATCTACGAGCAGTACTTC
>few|TRBV5-1|TRBD1|TRBJ1-1
CASSLVPGQGSTEAFF
TGCGCCAGCAGCTTGGTCCCCGGACAGGGAAGTACTGAAGCTTTCTTT
>many|TRBV12-3/TRBV12-4|-|TRBJ1-5
CASSLTGWGPQHF
TGTGCCAGCAGTTTAACCGGCTGGGGGCCCCAGCATTTT
>-|TRBV6-6|-|TRBJ1-1
CASSSVTIMNTEAFF
TGTGCCAGCAGTTCAGTGACTATCATGAACACTGAAGCTTTCTTT
>many|TRBV5-1|-|TRBJ1-2
CASSPDGGSGGYTF
TGCGCCAGCAGCCCGGATGGAGGGTCAGGGGGCTACACCTTC
>many|TRBV30|TRBD1|TRBJ1-4
CAWGPGQGYEKLFF
TGTGCCTGGGGACCGGGACAGGGTTATGAAAAACTGTTTTTT
>-|TRBV20-1|TRBD1|TRBJ1-1
CSARTGYDMNTEAFF
TGCAGTGCCAGGACAGGGTACGACATGAACACTGAAGCTTTCTTT
>many|TRBV12-3/TRBV12-4|-|TRBJ1-6
CASRRRRGIFRSPLHF
TGTGCCAGCAGGCGCAGGAGGGGGATTTTCCGTTCACCCCTCCACTTT
>-|TRBV5-1|-|TRBJ1-5
CASSLSGGWDQPQHF
TGCGCCAGCAGCTTGAGTGGGGGTTGGGATCAGCCCCAGCATTTT
>many|TRBV10-3|-|TRBJ1-1
CAISGVANTEAFF
TGTGCCATCAGTGGGGTAGCTAACACTGAAGCTTTCTTT
>many|TRBV5-1|TRBD1|TRBJ2-1
CASRHQRTGVDEQFF
TGCGCCAGCAGGCACCAACGGACAGGGGTCGATGAGCAGTTCTTC
>-|TRBV29-1|-|TRBJ1-4
CSATRTVPATNEKLFF
TGCAGCGCTACTCGGACAGTGCCTGCAACTAATGAAAAACTGTTTTTT
>few|TRBV6-1|-|TRBJ1-5
CASIKGGNQPQHF
TGTGCCAGCATCAAGGGGGGCAATCAGCCCCAGCATTTT
>few|TRBV9|TRBD1|TRBJ1-1
CASSVYQGISGGNTEAFF
TGTGCCAGCAGCGTATATCAGGGGATTTCAGGGGGCAACACTGAAGCTTTCTTT
>many|TRBV7-9|-|TRBJ1-2
CASSQQGSYGYTF
TGTGCCAGCAGCCAACAGGGATCCTATGGCTACACCTTC
>many|TRBV9|-|TRBJ2-5
CASSVDDRPGGETQYF
TGTGCCAGCAGCGTTGACGATAGGCCCGGAGGGGAGACCCAGTACTTC
>few|TRBV14|-|TRBJ2-3
CASSQVRGSAQYF
TGTGCCAGCAGCCAAGTTCGGGGATCTGCGCAGTATTTT
>-|TRBV4-1|-|TRBJ1-3
CASSQGGMAGNTIYF
TGCGCCAGCAGCCAGGGGGGAATGGCCGGAAACACCATATATTTT
>-|TRBV5-1|TRBD2|TRBJ2-5
CASSLAVGGETQYF
TGCGCCAGCAGCTTGGCCGTCGGGGGGGAGACCCAGTACTTC
>many|TRBV24-1|-|TRBJ1-1
CATSEGPNTEAFF
TGTGCCACCAGTGAAGGACCCAACACTGAAGCTTTCTTT
>-|TRBV5-1|TRBD1|TRBJ2-5
CASSVRGLENNEQYF
TGCGCCAGCAGCGTCAGGGGGTTAGAAAACAATGAGCAGTACTTC
>once|TRBV7-2|TRBD2|TRBJ2-7
CASSLGPAGDEQYF
TGTGCCAGCAGCTTAGGGCCGGCGGGAGACGAGCAGTACTTC
>-|TRBV7-3|TRBD2|TRBJ2-1
CASSPAASGLNEQFF
TGTGCCAGCAGCCCTGCGGCTAGCGGACTGAATGAGCAGTTCTTC
>-|TRBV27|-|TRBJ1-4
CASSLSGAANEKLFF
TGTGCCAGCAGCCTTTCTGGGGCGGCTAATGAAAAACTGTTTTTT
>-|TRBV28|TRBD1|TRBJ2-7
CASSLSSDRGYEQYF
TGTGCCAGCAGCTTATCAAGCGACAGGGGCTACGAGCAGTACTTC
>-|TRBV10-3|TRBD2|TRBJ2-1
CAFSEHRGGDNEQFF
TGTGCCTTCAGTGAGCATCGGGGGGGTGACAATGAGCAGTTCTTC
>many|TRBV4-2|TRBD2|TRBJ2-3
CASWGGLVSTDTQYF
TGTGCCAGCTGGGGGGGATTGGTTAGCACAGATACGCAGTATTTT
>few|TRBV6-5|TRBD2|TRBJ2-3
CASSSWIAGGTDTQYF
TGTGCCAGCAGTTCCTGGATAGCGGGGGGCACAGATACGCAGTATTTT
>many|TRBV10-3|-|TRBJ2-1
CAISELPGQSSYNEQFF
TGTGCCATCAGTGAACTTCCTGGTCAGAGCTCCTACAATGAGCAGTTCTTC
>-|TRBV6-2/TRBV6-3|-|TRBJ2-1
CASSKNTGYGEQFF
TGTGCCAGCAGTAAAAATACAGGGTACGGTGAGCAGTTCTTC